A selection of T cell receptor beta chains follows, all from one sample in a study of cytotoxic CD8 clonotypes in ibrutinib-treated CLL. Produced via immunoSEQ multiplex PCR; TCRdb's table is partial and in-frame only. The repertoire holds about 140,000 clones, with 80% as singletons. The sample here was PBMCs, taken after 36 months of ibrutinib treatment. The source is a human donor with chronic lymphocytic leukemia. The CDR3 runs from the conserved cysteine through the conserved F or W. Each record gives: J gene, clone size, V gene, D gene, CDR3 DNA, CDR3 protein. A D gene is named only where the DNA matches it firmly. The size entry is marked missing in some rows and otherwise reads once, few, many or a size class.

j_call: TRBJ2-7; clone_size: NA; v_call: TRBV30; d_call: TRBD1; cdr3_nt: TGTGCCTGGAGTTTTCGAGGGACAGAAGTCTACGAGCAGTACTTC; cdr3_aa: CAWSFRGTEVYEQYF
j_call: TRBJ1-2; clone_size: NA; v_call: TRBV7-8; d_call: NA; cdr3_nt: TGTGCCAGCAGCAGCAGGGTTCCCTATGGCTACACCTTC; cdr3_aa: CASSSRVPYGYTF
j_call: TRBJ2-1; clone_size: NA; v_call: TRBV5-8; d_call: NA; cdr3_nt: TGTGCCAGCAGCGAGGGTAATAGCGACTACAATGAGCAGTTCTTC; cdr3_aa: CASSEGNSDYNEQFF
j_call: TRBJ1-1; clone_size: few; v_call: TRBV30; d_call: NA; cdr3_nt: TGTGCCTGGAGTGAACAGGGTAACACTGAAGCTTTCTTT; cdr3_aa: CAWSEQGNTEAFF
j_call: TRBJ2-7; clone_size: NA; v_call: TRBV7-9; d_call: NA; cdr3_nt: TGTGCCAGCAGTGAGGGCTCCTCCTACGAGCAGTACTTC; cdr3_aa: CASSEGSSYEQYF
j_call: TRBJ2-1; clone_size: few; v_call: TRBV6-5; d_call: TRBD2; cdr3_nt: TGTGCCAGCAGTTACTCGGGTAGCGGGAAGACCCAGGTCGTCTTC; cdr3_aa: CASSYSGSGKTQVVF
j_call: TRBJ2-7; clone_size: NA; v_call: TRBV6-6; d_call: NA; cdr3_nt: TGTGCCAGTAGGGGGGTCCCCTACGAGCAGTACTTC; cdr3_aa: CASRGVPYEQYF
j_call: TRBJ1-6; clone_size: NA; v_call: TRBV11-2; d_call: NA; cdr3_nt: TGTGCCAGCAGCTTACAGAGTTATAATTCACCCCTCCACTTT; cdr3_aa: CASSLQSYNSPLHF
j_call: TRBJ1-6; clone_size: NA; v_call: TRBV7-6; d_call: TRBD1; cdr3_nt: TGTGCCAGCAGCTCAACCGGGACAGGCAATTCACCCCTCCACTTT; cdr3_aa: CASSSTGTGNSPLHF
j_call: TRBJ2-2; clone_size: NA; v_call: TRBV11-2; d_call: TRBD1; cdr3_nt: TGTGCCACTGCCCTAGAGGGGACAGGGTTCGGGGAGCTGTTTTTT; cdr3_aa: CATALEGTGFGELFF
j_call: TRBJ1-1; clone_size: NA; v_call: TRBV29-1; d_call: NA; cdr3_nt: TGCAGCGTTACCGGGTACATGAACACTGAAGCTTTCTTT; cdr3_aa: CSVTGYMNTEAFF
j_call: TRBJ1-6; clone_size: NA; v_call: TRBV18; d_call: NA; cdr3_nt: TGTGCCAGCTCGCCTAGGACAGCGGATAATTCACCCCTCCACTTT; cdr3_aa: CASSPRTADNSPLHF
j_call: TRBJ1-3; clone_size: NA; v_call: TRBV4-1; d_call: TRBD1; cdr3_nt: TGCGCCAGCAGCCAAGTGACAGGGCCTGGAAACACCATATATTTT; cdr3_aa: CASSQVTGPGNTIYF
j_call: TRBJ1-3; clone_size: NA; v_call: TRBV30; d_call: NA; cdr3_nt: TGTGCCTGGAGTGTACTTCGCGCTTTTTCTGGAAACACCATATATTTT; cdr3_aa: CAWSVLRAFSGNTIYF
j_call: TRBJ2-7; clone_size: NA; v_call: TRBV5-1; d_call: NA; cdr3_nt: TGCGCCAGCAGCTTGGAGGGCAGGGTGGGGTACGAGCAGTACTTC; cdr3_aa: CASSLEGRVGYEQYF
j_call: TRBJ2-5; clone_size: NA; v_call: TRBV5-8; d_call: NA; cdr3_nt: TGTGCCAGCAGCTTGGGGCGGCGACCAGGGCGAGAGACCCAGTACTTC; cdr3_aa: CASSLGRRPGRETQYF
j_call: TRBJ1-5; clone_size: NA; v_call: TRBV7-9; d_call: NA; cdr3_nt: TGTGCCAGCAGCTCTTGGGGGGACAGCAATCAGCCCCAGCATTTT; cdr3_aa: CASSSWGDSNQPQHF
j_call: TRBJ1-1; clone_size: NA; v_call: TRBV7-9; d_call: NA; cdr3_nt: TGTGCCAGCCGCTTCTTGGGGTTGCAGATGAACACTGAAGCTTTCTTT; cdr3_aa: CASRFLGLQMNTEAFF
j_call: TRBJ1-4; clone_size: NA; v_call: TRBV18; d_call: NA; cdr3_nt: TGTGCCAGCTCACCACTAGGGACTAAGATGGAAAAACTGTTTTTT; cdr3_aa: CASSPLGTKMEKLFF
j_call: TRBJ2-2; clone_size: NA; v_call: TRBV10-3; d_call: NA; cdr3_nt: TGTGCCATTAAAGGGCAGTTTCTGTCGAACACCGGGGAGCTGTTTTTT; cdr3_aa: CAIKGQFLSNTGELFF
j_call: TRBJ2-7; clone_size: NA; v_call: TRBV18; d_call: NA; cdr3_nt: TGTGCCAGCTCACCACTGGGCGGACCGTCCTACGAGCAGTACTTC; cdr3_aa: CASSPLGGPSYEQYF
j_call: TRBJ1-1; clone_size: few; v_call: TRBV2; d_call: NA; cdr3_nt: TGTGCCGGAGGACGGGAGAACACTGAAGCTTTCTTT; cdr3_aa: CAGGRENTEAFF
j_call: TRBJ1-3; clone_size: NA; v_call: TRBV6-4; d_call: NA; cdr3_nt: TGTGCCAGCGCGAGGGACGGGAACACCATATATTTT; cdr3_aa: CASARDGNTIYF
j_call: TRBJ1-2; clone_size: NA; v_call: TRBV27; d_call: NA; cdr3_nt: TGTGCCAGCAGTTCCGGCTATGGCTACACCTTC; cdr3_aa: CASSSGYGYTF
j_call: TRBJ2-5; clone_size: NA; v_call: TRBV28; d_call: TRBD2; cdr3_nt: TGTGCCAGCAGTTCCCTAGCGGGGGGCCTTGAGACCCAGTACTTC; cdr3_aa: CASSSLAGGLETQYF
j_call: TRBJ1-1; clone_size: few; v_call: TRBV27; d_call: NA; cdr3_nt: TGTGCCAGCAGTGTTGGTTTGCCAACGAACACTGAAGCTTTCTTT; cdr3_aa: CASSVGLPTNTEAFF
j_call: TRBJ1-5; clone_size: few; v_call: TRBV6-1; d_call: NA; cdr3_nt: TGTGCCAGCAGTGAAGGGGGAGGGCATAATAATCAGCCCCAGCATTTT; cdr3_aa: CASSEGGGHNNQPQHF
j_call: TRBJ1-6; clone_size: NA; v_call: TRBV27; d_call: NA; cdr3_nt: TGTGCCAGCAGTTTAGTTGCCCGACTCAATTATAATTCACCCCTCCACTTT; cdr3_aa: CASSLVARLNYNSPLHF